This TCR beta chain derives from a study of cytomegalovirus exposure and HLA in healthy donors. Study details: Falling in the Caucasian-associated ancestry cluster were roughly 80% of approximately 410 genotyped donors. Points from the study as a whole: An analysis done earlier found most TCR beta V segments productive about 87% or about 30% of the time. Follow-up analysis seemed to connect common viral pathogens with several of the most significant clusters identified.

Of note for this clone: Its antigen is not known.

PCR used 60 Vbeta primers and 13 Jbeta primers. Profiling relied on immunoSEQ multiplex PCR, and the TCRdb table lists in-frame clones only, not all of them. The sample yields 200,000 to 300,000 clones, 82% seen once. The CDR3 loop spans 15 amino acids. Germline V gene lookup returns CDR1 SQVTM and CDR2 ANQGSEA. V was cut by 4 bases and J by 2 bases, with 16 bases left in between. When sampled, the donors appeared nominally healthy, though they likely had unrecorded immune exposures. Source material: PBMCs. V is TRBV29-1 and J is TRBJ2-3; maybe TRBD2 (5 bases). The source is a woman aged 40 to 50 in good health and CMV-seropositive. The chain's CDR3 is CSVGPSWGATDTQYF. For the CDR3, the DNA is TGCAGCGTTGGGCCCTCCTGGGGAGCCACAGATACGCAGTATTTT.